What follows are 14 T cell receptor beta chains derived from one specimen sequenced in a study of T cell changes during pregnancy in multiple sclerosis. The table came from immunoSEQ multiplex PCR; TCRdb's copy has only in-frame clones and leaves some out. Of approximately 58,000 clones in the sample, roughly 90% were seen once. Source: CD4+ T cells from peripheral blood mononuclear cells, taken after pregnancy. The receptors stem from a female donor in good health, enrolled as a control in a pregnancy study.

V gene TRBV4-3 combines with J gene TRBJ1-1, with D tentatively TRBD1 (5 bases). The V gene lost 1 base and the J gene lost 1 base, with 10 bases spanning the gap. There are 15 residues in the CDR3. The germline CDR1 and CDR2 sequences are LGHNA and YSLEER. The CDR3 reads CASSQAQVGNTEAFF. CDR3 DNA sequence: TGCGCCAGCAGCCAAGCACAGGTCGGGAACACTGAAGCTTTCTTT.

This rearrangement joins TRBV7-3 to TRBJ1-2; possible D gene TRBD1, 6 bases. Trimming removed 6 bases at V and 9 bases at J, with 17 bases between. CDR3 length: 13 amino acids. From germline, CDR1 is SGHTA and CDR2 FQGTGA. The CDR3 here is CASSQEGGSSYTF. CDR3 sequence (DNA): TGTGCCAGCAGTCAAGAGGGGGGGTCGAGCTACACCTTC.

The chain recombines TRBV7-2 with TRBJ2-1, with TRBD2 identical over 11 bases. The CDR3 runs 15 residues. V gave up 5 bases and J gave up 4 bases; unmatched junction bases: 4. The germline V gene has CDR1 SGHTA and CDR2 FQGNSA. The CDR3 nucleotides are TGTGCCAGCAGCCCACTAGCGGGGGCATACAATGAGCAGTTCTTC. Amino acid sequence: CASSPLAGAYNEQFF.

About this clone: Other nucleotide sequences in the sample specify the same CDR3. The genes are TRBV11-3 and TRBJ2-1; TRBD2 matches 9 bases. CDR3 length: 15 amino acids. The germline V gene has CDR1 SGHNT and CDR2 YENEEA. The trim removed 4 bases at V and 7 bases at J, leaving 8 bases unmatched. As DNA, the CDR3 is TGTGCCAGCAGCTCGAGCGGGGGGCCAAGGAATGAGCAGTTCTTC. It is translated as CASSSSGGPRNEQFF.

The chain joins TRBV18 to TRBJ2-3, with unresolved D. Germline V gene sequence: CDR1 KGHSH, CDR2 LQKENI. V lost 6 bases, J lost 3 bases, and 7 bases lay in between. The CDR3 length is 12 residues. CDR3 coding DNA: TGTGCCAGCTCCCTCGGGACAGATACGCAGTATTTT. Its translation: CASSLGTDTQYF.

This clone was seen once. The chain uses TRBV6-5 and TRBJ2-3; a possible D gene is TRBD1 (6 bases). CDR3 size: 15 residues. Between the trimmed V and J ends, which lost 4 bases and 9 bases, there was a span of 20 bases. The V gene's germline CDR1 is MNHEY and CDR2 SVGAGI. The CDR3 DNA is TGTGCCAGCAGTTCCCTAACGGGGAAGAGGGGGACGCAGTATTTT. Amino acid sequence: CASSSLTGKRGTQYF.

The chain carries TRBV4-3 and TRBJ1-2; tentative D call: TRBD1 (5 bases). Trimming took 0 bases from V and 6 from J, leaving 17 bases between them. The CDR3 loop spans 16 amino acids. In germline, CDR1 is LGHNA, CDR2 YSLEER. In DNA form, the CDR3 reads TGCGCCAGCAGCCAAGATTTGGTAAGGTCAGGGAATGGCTACACCTTC. It specifies CASSQDLVRSGNGYTF.

The chain uses TRBV28 and TRBJ2-1; no reliable D call. CDR3 length equals 11 residues. V was pared by 6 bases and J by 3 bases, with 3 bases between. Germline V gives CDR1 MDHEN, CDR2 SYDVKM. DNA of the CDR3: TGTGCCAGCAGCTTCTACAATGAGCAGTTCTTC. It specifies CASSFYNEQFF.

This sequence joins TRBV7-9 and TRBJ1-4; D is unresolved. This CDR3 is 17 amino acids long. Germline CDR1 and CDR2: SEHNR and FQNEAQ (reference sequence). The ends were cut back, 1 base at V and 3 bases at J, with 15 bases in the middle. The CDR3 here is CASSLGGSIAPNEKLFF. Written as DNA, the CDR3 is TGTGCCAGCAGCTTAGGTGGTTCGATCGCGCCTAATGAAAAACTGTTTTTT.

The count of this clone is one. This rearrangement joins TRBV5-4 to TRBJ1-2, with unresolved D. V lost 0 bases, J lost 4 bases, and 16 bases lay in between. The CDR3 runs to 16 residues. Looked up from germline, CDR1 is SGHNT and CDR2 is YYREEE (reference sequence). The CDR3 region has the DNA TGTGCCAGCAGCTTGGTCTTAAGCCGGGGAGGCTATGGCTACACCTTC. This gives the protein CASSLVLSRGGYGYTF.

This rearrangement joins TRBV2 to TRBJ1-1; tentatively, D is TRBD1 (5 bases). The V end lost 7 bases, the J end lost 6 bases, and 24 bases lay between the germline ends. The CDR3 has 16 residues. Germline V gene lookup returns CDR1 SNHLY and CDR2 FYNNEI. CDR3 in DNA: TGTGCCAGCACCCAGACACGGAGGGGCCTTGGGGCTGAAGCTTTCTTT. Its translation is CASTQTRRGLGAEAFF.

The chain joins TRBV12-5 to TRBJ1-5; tentatively, D is TRBD1 (5 bases). Germline CDR1 reads LGHNT; CDR2 reads FRNRAP. The length of the CDR3 is 18 residues. The ends were cut back, 2 bases at V and 3 bases at J, with 20 bases in the middle. The CDR3 DNA follows: TGTGCTAGTGGTTTGTCATCTGGGGGACTGAAGATCAATCAGCCCCAGCATTTT. Translated: CASGLSSGGLKINQPQHF.

V usage is TRBV7-9 and J usage is TRBJ1-4; D gene ambiguous. CDR3 length: 14 residues. From germline, CDR1 is SEHNR and CDR2 FQNEAQ (reference sequence). V was shortened by 3 bases and J by 8 bases, with 13 bases between the two germline ends. For the CDR3, the DNA is TGTGCCAGCAGCTTGGCGGTGGGTTGGGAAAAACTGTTTTTT. It yields the protein CASSLAVGWEKLFF.

J is TRBJ2-5 and V is TRBV4-1, with a possible D match to TRBD2 (5 bases). V dropped 0 bases and J dropped 5 bases, with 13 bases sitting between them. This CDR3 is 15 amino acids long. Germline CDR1 and CDR2: MGHRA and YSYEKL. The CDR3 protein is CASSQDASRGETQYF. CDR3 in DNA: TGCGCCAGCAGCCAAGATGCCAGTCGCGGGGAGACCCAGTACTTC.